At least ten counts were recorded for the clone carrying this TCR beta chain. The junction departs from the called germline gene at one end, perhaps through a read error. The data stem from a study of tumor-infiltrating lymphocytes in oesophageal squamous cell carcinoma. TCRdb reprocessed the PCR reads via MiXCR and lists one record per CDR3 protein. Of around 14,000 distinct CDR3 sequences detected, roughly 50% appear once; the ten largest clones hold about a fifth. The sequencing sample was made of esophageal tumor tissue. This sequence was found in a male donor with esophageal squamous cell carcinoma.

In DNA form, the CDR3 reads TGTGCTAGCAGCAACCCCAGAATATGCACTGAAGCTTTCTTT. Translated: CASSNPRICTEAFF. The chain couples TRBV7-7 to TRBJ1-1, with D uncertain. The length of the CDR3 is 14 residues. Per the germline V gene, CDR1 is SSHAT and CDR2 is FNYEAQ (reference sequence).